The present T cell receptor beta chain was sequenced within a study of shared T cell receptors in the human thymus. The CDR3 is made up of 16 amino acids. V lost 6 bases and J 0 bases, leaving 20 bases between the germline ends. Germline V CDR1 and CDR2: SQVTM, ANQGSEA. Clones were read by immunoSEQ multiplex PCR, and TCRdb kept only the in-frame ones, dropping some. The sample records about 400,000 clones, around 93% being singletons. The chain joins TRBV29-1 to TRBJ1-2; possible D gene TRBD1, 5 bases. The clonotype comes from a human donor. The sequenced sample consisted of thymocytes. Here the CDR3 reads CSVPCREGRANYGYTF. The CDR3 DNA sequence: TGCAGCGTACCTTGCCGCGAGGGGCGGGCTAACTATGGCTACACCTTC.